The source of this TCR beta chain is a study of neoadjuvant anti-PD-1 for oral cavity cancer. This clone was seen more than once but under ten times. This table comes from immunoSEQ multiplex PCR, and its TCRdb copy is limited to in-frame clones, with some not included. This sample has 11,000 to 15,000 clones, with 75% found just once. This sample's time point: after neoadjuvant nivolumab, at surgical resection. Cohort: HPV-negative, locally advanced oral cavity squamous cell carcinoma patients. The source material was PBMCs, sampled after nivolumab (anti-PD-1) treatment. This TCR came from a person between 40 and 85 years old with oral cavity squamous cell carcinoma.

The CDR3 DNA reads as TGTGCCTGGGGGGACGGACCTAATCAGCCCCAGCATTTT. Its protein product is CAWGDGPNQPQHF. The chain carries TRBV30 and TRBJ1-5, with D perhaps matching TRBD1 (5 bases). This CDR3 comprises 13 residues. CDR1 and CDR2 (germline): GTSNPN, SVGIG (reference sequence). Trimming stripped 5 bases from V and 4 bases from J, with 12 bases between.